This TCR beta chain was sequenced during a study of cytomegalovirus exposure and HLA in healthy donors. Study summary: A prior analysis found about 110 million unique TCR beta sequences from 150 million to 200 million T cells.

13 Jbeta primers and 60 Vbeta primers were used for the PCR. Clones were sequenced by immunoSEQ multiplex PCR, and TCRdb holds only the in-frame ones, with some missing. Counted here are 130,000 or so clones, around three fifths occurring once; the ten biggest clones make up under 2.5%. This CDR3 is built from 16 residues. V lost 5 bases and J 4 bases, leaving 20 bases between the germline ends. Germline lookup yields CDR1 MNHEY and CDR2 SMNVEV (reference sequence). The study, taken as a whole, reports: Per a prior analysis, the majority of TCR beta V segments were productive roughly 87% or roughly 30% of the time. The study labeled 150 to 200 TCR beta chains cytomegalovirus-associated.

About this clone itself: What it binds is unknown.

The receptor comes from a woman in her 40s in good health and CMV-seronegative. The sample taken for sequencing was PBMCs. The rearrangement uses TRBV27 and TRBJ1-1; D is perhaps TRBD1 (5 bases). CDR3 nucleotides: TGTGCCAGCAGTAGCGGGCCGGGGCTCTCTGGCACTGAAGCTTTCTTT. The encoded protein is CASSSGPGLSGTEAFF.